Presented here are 12 T cell receptor beta chains from one specimen sequenced in a study of T cells after yellow fever vaccination. TCRdb reanalysed the 5' RACE reads using MiXCR and keeps one entry per CDR3 protein. The sample has around 500,000 distinct CDR3 sequences, just over 20% seen once. The sample consisted of PBMCs, taken 21 days after the first yellow fever vaccination. All receptors come from a man in his late teens or twenties who received the YFV17D yellow fever vaccine.

J is TRBJ2-7 and V is TRBV6-6; D perhaps matches TRBD1 (6 bases). This CDR3 is built from 13 residues. Germline V lookup: CDR1 MNHNY, CDR2 SVGAGI (reference sequence). The V and J ends lost 5 bases and 2 bases respectively, with 10 bases between them. The CDR3 region is CASSPGQPYEQYV. As DNA, the CDR3 is TGTGCCAGCAGTCCCGGACAGCCCTACGAGCAGTACGTC.

This clonotype was observed a handful of times. This chain joins TRBV9 and TRBJ1-3, with D possibly matching TRBD1 (6 bases). CDR1 is SGDLS and CDR2 is YYNGEE in the germline V gene. This CDR3 contains 14 residues. The V and J ends lost 0 bases and 8 bases respectively, with 12 bases between them. DNA for the CDR3: TGTGCCAGCAGCGTAGACAGGGCAGGGGACACCATATATTTT. This sequence encodes CASSVDRAGDTIYF.

The sample holds a few counts of this clonotype. The chain is built from TRBV9 and TRBJ1-6; 7 bases match TRBD1. Germline V gene lookup returns CDR1 SGDLS and CDR2 YYNGEE. J lost 5 bases, V lost 4 bases, and 6 bases had no gene match. There are 15 residues in the CDR3. The CDR3 is CASSPKTGNNSPLHF. The CDR3 DNA reads TGTGCCAGCAGCCCCAAGACAGGGAATAATTCACCCCTCCACTTT.

This chain joins TRBV20-1 and TRBJ2-3; TRBD1 aligns across 9 bases. Germline V CDR1 and CDR2: DFQATT, SNEGSKA (reference sequence). The CDR3 has 15 amino acids. With V trimmed by 6 bases and J by 1 base, 8 bases remained unmatched. The CDR3 loop reads CSAIGGQGRTDTQYF. The CDR3 DNA sequence: TGCAGTGCCATCGGGGGACAGGGACGCACAGATACGCAGTATTTT.

The chain combines TRBV3-1 with TRBJ2-2, with D maybe TRBD1 (5 bases). V was shortened by 0 bases and J by 4 bases, with 9 bases between the two germline ends. Germline loops: CDR1 LGHDT, CDR2 YNNKEL (reference sequence). The CDR3 covers 15 residues. The CDR3 loop is CASSQDPTATGELFF. DNA for the CDR3: TGTGCCAGCAGCCAAGATCCGACAGCCACCGGGGAGCTGTTTTTT.

CDR3 protein: CASSRGTGQETQYF. The DNA of the CDR3 is TGCGCCAGCAGCCGCGGGACAGGACAAGAGACCCAGTACTTC. The V gene is TRBV4-3, the J gene TRBJ2-5; 8 bases match TRBD1. V lost 4 bases to trimming and J lost 2 bases; unmatched junction nucleotides: 3. Germline-derived CDR1 and CDR2 are LGHNA and YSLEER. There are 14 residues in the CDR3.

The chain links TRBV19 to TRBJ2-7; 8 nucleotides agree with TRBD1. CDR1 and CDR2 (germline): LNHDA, SQIVND (reference sequence). This CDR3 region has 15 residues. The ends lost 3 bases at V and 0 bases at J; junction bases unmatched: 4. CDR3 in amino acids: CASSMNQGASYEQYF. The CDR3 bases are TGTGCCAGTAGTATGAATCAGGGGGCCTCCTACGAGCAGTACTTC.

This clonotype was observed a few times. The chain is built from TRBV5-1 and TRBJ2-3, with 8 nucleotides matching TRBD1. V shed 3 bases, J shed 3 bases, and the junction held 6 bases outside the gene matches. In germline, CDR1 is SGHRS, CDR2 YFSETQ. The CDR3 totals 15 residues. This CDR3 is CASSWRGQATDTQYF. In DNA, the CDR3 is TGCGCCAGCAGCTGGCGGGGACAGGCTACAGATACGCAGTATTTT.

The gene calls are TRBV11-2 and TRBJ1-2, with D possibly matching TRBD1 (6 bases). CDR1 and CDR2 from the germline V gene are SGHAT and FQNNGV. This CDR3 is 15 amino acids long. Trimming cost V 1 base and J 4 bases, with 13 bases left between them. In nucleotides, the CDR3 is TGTGCCAGCAGCTTAGGTTCGGACAGTGCCTATGGCTACACCTTC. Protein: CASSLGSDSAYGYTF.

The rearrangement links TRBV9 to TRBJ1-1; D remains ambiguous. Germline CDR1 and CDR2: SGDLS and YYNGEE. V dropped 0 bases and J dropped 1 base, with 7 bases sitting between them. This CDR3 comprises 14 residues. The CDR3 DNA reads as TGTGCCAGCAGCGTAGGCACGGCGAACACTGAAGCTTTCTTT. It translates to CASSVGTANTEAFF.

This clonotype showed up just once. The gene calls are TRBV20-1 and TRBJ2-5, with D perhaps TRBD2 (5 bases). V shed 6 bases and J shed 5 bases, with 13 bases lying between them. Germline CDR1 reads DFQATT; CDR2 reads SNEGSKA (reference sequence). This CDR3 has 12 residues. The CDR3 spells CSAAGVGETQYF. Here the CDR3 DNA reads TGCAGTGCCGCCGGGGTCGGGGAGACCCAGTACTTC.

In this sample, this clonotype turned up many times. J is TRBJ2-3 and V is TRBV4-3, with 9 bases that match TRBD1. Germline lookup yields CDR1 LGHNA and CDR2 YSLEER. CDR3 length: 15 residues. The V segment lost 1 base and the J segment 3 bases; nucleotides outside the gene matches: 2. The DNA for the CDR3 is TGCGCCAGCAGCCAAGGAGGACAGGGGACAGATACGCAGTATTTT. Translating it yields CASSQGGQGTDTQYF.